The rows below give T cell receptor beta chains drawn from one sample of a study of cytomegalovirus exposure and HLA in healthy donors. Libraries were prepared by immunoSEQ multiplex PCR; TCRdb keeps only in-frame clonotypes and omits some of them. The repertoire table contains 190,000 or so clones. Source material: PBMCs. The receptor set was obtained from a boy aged 5-17 years in good health and CMV-seronegative. CDR3s include the opening cysteine and the closing phenylalanine or tryptophan. D genes are given only for firm matches.

D gene	V gene	J gene	CDR3 protein	CDR3 DNA
TRBD1	TRBV4-2	TRBJ2-7	CASSQVTGDGGEQYF	TGTGCCAGCAGCCAAGTGACAGGGGACGGTGGTGAGCAGTACTTC
TRBD1	TRBV9	TRBJ1-6	CASSAVDRADSPLHF	TGTGCCAGCAGCGCTGTTGACAGGGCGGATTCACCCCTCCACTTT
-	TRBV12-5	TRBJ2-2	CASARGGSGELFF	TGTGCTAGTGCTCGAGGGGGATCCGGGGAGCTGTTTTTT
-	TRBV27	TRBJ1-5	CASSLGHGSQPQHF	TGTGCCAGCAGTTTGGGGCATGGGTCTCAGCCCCAGCATTTT
-	TRBV4-1	TRBJ2-3	CASSPPPPRADTQYF	TGCGCCAGCAGCCCCCCGCCGCCGCGGGCAGATACGCAGTATTTT
-	TRBV10-1	TRBJ2-1	CASSGYPGYNEQFF	TGCGCCAGCAGTGGCTATCCAGGTTACAATGAGCAGTTCTTC
TRBD1	TRBV7-8	TRBJ1-6	CASSLEGRGPGSPLHF	TGTGCCAGCAGCTTAGAGGGCAGGGGGCCAGGTTCACCCCTCCACTTT
-	TRBV2	TRBJ2-3	CASSPTPVSTDTQYF	TGTGCCAGCAGTCCGACTCCAGTTAGCACAGATACGCAGTATTTT
TRBD1	TRBV5-5	TRBJ1-1	CASSRTGGDTEAFF	TGTGCCAGCAGCCGTACAGGGGGCGACACTGAAGCTTTCTTT
-	TRBV11-2	TRBJ1-1	CASSLTGVGTEAFF	TGTGCCAGCAGCTTAACGGGAGTGGGCACTGAAGCTTTCTTT
TRBD1	TRBV25-1	TRBJ1-6	CASSVTGASGNSPLHF	TGTGCCAGCAGTGTAACAGGGGCCTCGGGGAATTCACCCCTCCACTTT
-	TRBV18	TRBJ1-2	CASSPQGGQRYGYTF	TGTGCCAGCTCACCACAGGGCGGACAGAGATATGGCTACACCTTC
-	TRBV25-1	TRBJ1-2	CASTDGANYGYTF	TGTGCCAGCACCGACGGAGCTAACTATGGCTACACCTTC
TRBD1	TRBV7-2	TRBJ1-1	CASSSLLGGRGNEAFF	TGTGCCAGCAGCTCCCTCTTAGGGGGCAGGGGTAATGAAGCTTTCTTT
-	TRBV5-1	TRBJ1-2	CASSLAEDRLRTF	TGCGCCAGCAGCTTGGCCGAAGACAGACTCCGCACCTTC
-	TRBV18	TRBJ1-4	CASSPVSSGGATNEKLFF	TGTGCCAGCTCACCAGTTAGTTCGGGGGGCGCGACTAATGAAAAACTGTTTTTT
-	TRBV19	TRBJ1-1	CASSQMGHMNTEAFF	TGTGCCAGTAGTCAGATGGGGCACATGAACACTGAAGCTTTCTTT
-	TRBV11-2	TRBJ1-2	CASSWSGGYTF	TGTGCCAGCAGCTGGAGTGGTGGCTACACCTTC
-	TRBV21-1	TRBJ2-2	CASSNWQGELFF	TGTGCCAGCAGCAACTGGCAGGGGGAGCTGTTTTTT
-	TRBV19	TRBJ2-7	CASSMGYSYEQYF	TGTGCCAGTAGTATGGGCTATTCCTACGAGCAGTACTTC
-	TRBV5-1	TRBJ1-1	CASSLGGSGTEAFF	TGCGCCAGCAGCTTGGGGGGATCGGGGACTGAAGCTTTCTTT
-	TRBV5-4	TRBJ2-3	CASPTRAGALSRDTQYF	TGTGCCAGCCCCACACGGGCAGGGGCGCTCTCTCGGGATACGCAGTATTTT
TRBD1	TRBV23-1	TRBJ2-6	CASSQSRAGTGGYSGANVLTF	TGCGCCAGCAGTCAATCCCGAGCCGGGACAGGGGGTTACTCTGGGGCCAACGTCCTGACTTTC